These 9 T cell receptor beta chains were all obtained from the same sample, sequenced in a study of cytomegalovirus exposure and HLA in healthy donors. Primers: 60 Vbeta forward and 13 Jbeta reverse. The protocol was immunoSEQ multiplex PCR, while the TCRdb copy is restricted to in-frame clones and leaves out a portion. This table lists 90,000 to 120,000 clones. The specimen was PBMCs. The receptor set was obtained from a man between 50 and 59 years old in good health and CMV-seronegative.

This chain links TRBV7-2 with TRBJ1-2; possibly TRBD1 for D (5 bases). The germline V gene has CDR1 SGHTA and CDR2 FQGNSA. The length of the CDR3 is 15 residues. V was pared by 1 base and J by 5 bases, with 14 bases between. Written as DNA, the CDR3 is TGTGCCAGCAGCTTAGGCTCAGGGTTGAGTTATGGCTACACCTTC. It codes for CASSLGSGLSYGYTF.

This chain uses TRBV29-1 with TRBJ1-2; a possible D gene is TRBD1 (5 bases). V gave up 7 bases and J gave up 4 bases, with 13 bases separating them. This CDR3 is built from 12 residues. The V gene's germline CDR1 is SQVTM and CDR2 ANQGSEA. This CDR3 reads CSAATDFYGYTF. The CDR3 DNA follows: TGCAGCGCGGCGACAGATTTCTATGGCTACACCTTC. The complete variable domain, with remaining parts taken from reference TRBV29-1 and TRBJ1-2, reads SAVISQKPSRDICQRGTSLTIQCQVDSQVTMMFWYRQQPGQSLTLIATANQGSEATYESGFVIDKFPISRPNLTFSTLTVSNMSPEDSSIYLCSAATDFYGYTFGSGTRLTVV.

This chain joins TRBV2 and TRBJ1-1, with D uncertain. CDR1 and CDR2 (germline): SNHLY, FYNNEI. This CDR3 has 15 residues. V gave up 3 bases and J gave up 1 base, with 12 bases separating them. DNA of the CDR3: TGTGCCAGCAGTGAGTCTCGGGTAACGAACACTGAAGCTTTCTTT. Translated: CASSESRVTNTEAFF.

CDR3 protein: CASRRTGYEKLFF. The CDR3 nucleotides are TGTGCCAGCAGACGGACAGGGTATGAAAAACTGTTTTTT. The rearrangement links TRBV6-5 to TRBJ1-4; the match to TRBD1 covers 8 bases. This CDR3 comprises 13 residues. J lost 6 bases, V lost 6 bases, and 3 bases had no gene match. The germline V gene has CDR1 MNHEY and CDR2 SVGAGI.

The V gene is TRBV5-6, the J gene TRBJ2-7, with D possibly being TRBD1 (6 bases). The germline CDR1 and CDR2 sequences are SGHDT and YYEEEE. Trimming took 2 bases from V and 0 from J, leaving 15 bases between them. This CDR3 comprises 16 residues. The CDR3 region is CASSLPGQQSSYEQYF. The DNA of the CDR3 is TGTGCCAGCAGCTTACCGGGACAACAAAGCTCCTACGAGCAGTACTTC. Full variable domain (rest looked up from reference TRBV5-6 and TRBJ2-7): DAGVTQSPTHLIKTRGQQVTLRCSPKSGHDTVSWYQQALGQGPQFIFQYYEEEERQRGNFPDRFSGHQFPNYSSELNVNALLLGDSALYLCASSLPGQQSSYEQYFGPGTRLTVT.

The rearrangement uses TRBV4-1 and TRBJ1-1; the D gene is possibly TRBD1 (6 bases). The CDR3 spans 17 residues. Trimming left V 5 bases short and J 0 bases short, with 19 bases between. Germline-derived CDR1 and CDR2 are MGHRA and YSYEKL. CDR3: CASSGRTAGLLNTEAFF. CDR3 coding DNA: TGCGCCAGCAGCGGACGGACAGCCGGCCTTTTGAACACTGAAGCTTTCTTT.

This chain uses TRBV6-1 with TRBJ1-6; D is unresolved. The CDR3 totals 18 residues. V was cut by 4 bases and J by 3 bases, with 19 bases left in between. In germline, CDR1 is MNHNS, CDR2 SASEGT. The CDR3 loop reads CASSVEGGQVYYNSPLHF. DNA for the CDR3: TGTGCCAGCAGTGTCGAGGGAGGGCAGGTTTACTATAATTCACCCCTCCACTTT.

The DNA of the CDR3 is TGCGCCAGCAGCCCGTCCTCGGCGGCGGTAACCTACGAGCAGTACTTC. Translating it yields CASSPSSAAVTYEQYF. The chain is built from TRBV4-3 and TRBJ2-7; unclear D gene. Per germline, CDR1 LGHNA and CDR2 YSLEER. CDR3 size: 16 residues. V was clipped by 4 bases and J by 2 bases, with 18 bases between them.

This chain connects TRBV2 to TRBJ2-3; weak D call: TRBD2 (6 bases). The germline V gene encodes CDR1 SNHLY and CDR2 FYNNEI. The CDR3 consists of 16 residues. The ends were cut back, 2 bases at V and 1 base at J, with 13 bases in the middle. The CDR3 coding sequence is TGTGCCAGCAGTGAACGGTGGGAGGTGGGCACAGATACGCAGTATTTT. This encodes CASSERWEVGTDTQYF.